This T cell receptor beta chain was profiled in a study of Ad26.COV2.S vaccination and SARS-CoV-2 variants. For the study at large: Administration of Ad26.COV2.S was intramuscular, either once or twice 56 days apart. Whole-study results and caveats: Breadth measured for non-spike TCRs was similar across vaccine and placebo recipients.

Some clones are missing from TCRdb's copy, which holds only in-frame ones; the method was immunoSEQ multiplex PCR. This table has around 450,000 clones, around 89% appearing once. The sample's treatment: some 20 received Ad26.COV2.S at low or high dose, single or two shots; roughly 5 received placebo; per-sample allocation not given. Sampling was done on day 63 after the first vaccine or placebo injection. An Ad26 vector that expressed Wuhan-strain SARS-CoV-2 spike constituted the vaccine. As concerns this clone: The antigen remains unidentified.

Sequencing used peripheral blood, obtained in a trial of Ad26.COV2.S vaccine versus placebo. This TCR was recovered from a person between 18 and 59 years old who received the Ad26.COV2.S COVID-19 vaccine or a placebo.

The CDR3, as DNA: TGTGCCAGCAGTAGGGGACTAGCGGGCCTCAATGAGCAGTTCTTC. It specifies CASSRGLAGLNEQFF. The V and J genes are TRBV6-5 and TRBJ2-1; TRBD2 matches at 12 bases. The V and J ends lost 5 bases and 6 bases, in that order; junction bases with no gene match: 5. Germline CDR1 and CDR2: MNHEY and SVGAGI. The CDR3 is 15 amino acids.